A single T cell receptor beta chain is shown here with its context. One Seattle source followed patients from active infection through their disease course. The data derive from a study of blood T cell repertoires in COVID-19. Study overall: Specimens from acute and convalescent COVID-19 originated in the United States, Italy and Spain. In each case, the material was cDNA or gDNA derived from T cells, B-cell-depleted T cells, or PBMCs.

Study processing details: Cell counts per sample came from amplifying reference gene primers. The table came from immunoSEQ multiplex PCR; TCRdb's copy has only in-frame clones and leaves some out. V, J and clone size are those of that table, while D and trimming were read from the DNA. The data contain about 200,000 clones, 82% of them seen just once; the ten biggest clones take up less than 6%. V was pared by 1 base and J by 5 bases, with 4 bases of the junction left unmatched. Germline-derived CDR1 and CDR2 are SGHTA and FQGNSA. CDR3 size: 16 residues. The sequence came from an older woman with COVID-19, enrolled during active disease. The rearrangement uses TRBV7-2 and TRBJ2-1; 11 bases line up with TRBD2. Input material: peripheral blood. The CDR3, as DNA: TGTGCCAGCAGCTTAGACGGGACTAGCGGCCACAATGAGCAGTTCTTC. It is translated as CASSLDGTSGHNEQFF.